This T cell receptor (beta chain) was captured in a study of control samples from healthy donors and cancer patients. Sequenced by immunoSEQ multiplex PCR; TCRdb stores in-frame clones only, minus some. The data hold more than 25,000 clones, with around nine tenths observed a single time. CDR3 length equals 14 residues. Losses at the gene ends were 7 bases for V and 8 bases for J; bases not matched to a gene: 8. Per germline, CDR1 LGHDT and CDR2 YNNKEL (reference sequence). Sequencing input: formalin-fixed, paraffin-embedded tissue. The chain couples TRBV3-1 (or the pseudogene TRBV3-2) to TRBJ2-2; 9 positions agree with TRBD2. The receptor was derived from a female donor with melanoma. The CDR3 sequence: CASTLGLASGELFF. Here the CDR3 DNA reads TGTGCCAGCACCCTGGGACTAGCTTCGGGGGAGCTGTTTTTT.